This section outlines one T cell receptor (beta chain) sequence together with its context. The data belong to a study of T cell changes during pregnancy in multiple sclerosis. V gave up 11 bases and J gave up 2 bases, with 16 bases separating them. The CDR3 sequence is 14 residues long. Germline V lookup: CDR1 SNHLY, CDR2 FYNNEI. Profiled with immunoSEQ multiplex PCR; TCRdb holds only in-frame clones, not every one. The top ten hold 6.2% of the sample, which has 130,000 or so clones, about 93% seen once. The receptor's source is a female donor with multiple sclerosis, enrolled in a pregnancy study. The gene calls are TRBV2 and TRBJ2-1; D possibly corresponds to TRBD2 (7 bases). The sequenced sample was peripheral blood, obtained before pregnancy. In nucleotides, the CDR3 is TGTGCCGGGAAGGGGGGGTCCACCTACAATGAGCAGTTCTTC. It is translated as CAGKGGSTYNEQFF.